This entry lists 12 T cell receptor beta chains sequenced from one sample in a study of control samples from healthy donors and cancer patients. TCRdb keeps only in-frame clones here, not all; method: immunoSEQ multiplex PCR. The table includes over 100,000 clones, about 92% detected once. Sequencing input: blood. All receptors come from a woman aged 50 to 60 in good health.

The V call is TRBV7-6, the J call TRBJ2-1; 13 bases are a match to TRBD2. The V gene's germline CDR1 is SGHVS and CDR2 FNYEAQ. The CDR3 consists of 18 residues. V was clipped by 5 bases and J by 9 bases; unmatched bases: 16. The DNA of the CDR3 is TGTGCCAGCAGCAAAAGGACTAGCGGGGGCGCCGGTGGGGGTGAGCAGTTCTTC. Translation: CASSKRTSGGAGGGEQFF.

The genes are TRBV28 and TRBJ1-1; D unresolved. The CDR3 consists of 14 residues. Trimming removed 5 bases at V and 1 base at J, with 11 bases between. In germline, CDR1 is MDHEN, CDR2 SYDVKM. In DNA, the CDR3 is TGTGCCAGCAGTCTCTACACGGGGAACACTGAAGCTTTCTTT. Protein: CASSLYTGNTEAFF. Filled out from reference TRBV28 and TRBJ1-1, the complete variable domain reads DVKVTQSSRYLVKRTGEKVFLECVQDMDHENMFWYRQDPGLGLRLIYFSYDVKMKEKGDIPEGYSVSREKKERFSLILESASTNQTSMYLCASSLYTGNTEAFFGQGTRLTVV.

The chain uses TRBV5-1 and TRBJ1-2; the match to TRBD1 covers 7 bases. This CDR3 has 12 amino acids. V lost 4 bases, J lost 14 bases, and 11 bases stayed unmatched. Germline lookup yields CDR1 SGHRS and CDR2 YFSETQ. The CDR3 spells CASSVGQERKTF. The DNA of the CDR3 is TGCGCCAGCAGCGTCGGACAGGAACGTAAAACCTTC.

This clone has more than one count but fewer than ten. V usage is TRBV14 and J usage is TRBJ1-1, with D unclear. The germline V gene encodes CDR1 SGHDN and CDR2 FVKESK. The CDR3 contains 13 residues. V lost 7 bases and J lost 0, with 9 bases in between. CDR3 loop: CASKLGMNTEAFF. The CDR3 region has the DNA TGTGCCAGCAAATTGGGGATGAACACTGAAGCTTTCTTT.

This chain joins TRBV30 and TRBJ1-4; 9 bases map to TRBD1. This CDR3 is 14 amino acids long. V lost 3 bases and J lost 8; bases outside the gene matches: 7. CDR1 is GTSNPN and CDR2 is SVGIG in the germline V gene (reference sequence). The CDR3 protein is CAWRGTGPDEKLFF. The DNA for the CDR3 is TGTGCCTGGAGGGGGACAGGGCCAGACGAAAAACTGTTTTTT.

The gene calls are TRBV5-1 and TRBJ2-5; 7 bases match TRBD1. Trimming at V came to 0 bases and at J to 1 base, leaving 3 bases not matched to a gene. CDR1 and CDR2 from the germline V gene are SGHRS and YFSETQ. This CDR3 spans 15 amino acids. CDR3 loop: CASSLGGTVQETQYF. In DNA form, the CDR3 reads TGCGCCAGCAGCTTGGGAGGGACAGTCCAAGAGACCCAGTACTTC.

This clone was observed once. The chain joins TRBV5-1 to TRBJ1-1; possibly TRBD1 for D (5 bases). V lost 1 base to trimming and J lost 6 bases, with 10 bases between them. CDR1 and CDR2 from the germline V gene are SGHRS and YFSETQ. This CDR3 has 13 amino acids. The CDR3 reads CASSLSNRPEAFF. The CDR3 region has the DNA TGCGCCAGCAGCTTGTCTAACAGGCCTGAAGCTTTCTTT.

V and J are TRBV5-4 and TRBJ1-5; D not resolved. Trimming left V 4 bases short and J 0 bases short, with 8 bases between. This CDR3 comprises 14 residues. Germline CDR1 is SGHNT and CDR2 is YYREEE (reference sequence). Written as DNA, the CDR3 is TGTGCCAGCAGCCCCAGACATAGCAATCAGCCCCAGCATTTT. This translates into CASSPRHSNQPQHF.

V and J are TRBV12-3 or TRBV12-4 and TRBJ2-3; no clear D gene. The length of the CDR3 is 13 residues. V shed 4 bases and J shed 2 bases, with 7 bases lying between them. CDR3 sequence: CASSSSPTDTQYF. The CDR3 coding sequence is TGTGCCAGCAGTTCTTCCCCCACAGATACGCAGTATTTT.

The chain employs TRBV2 and TRBJ2-6; a weak D match, TRBD1 (5 bases). Trimming stripped 8 bases from V and 0 bases from J, with 11 bases between. Germline loops: CDR1 SNHLY, CDR2 FYNNEI. This CDR3 spans 15 amino acids. The CDR3 protein is CASGGRASGANVLTF. CDR3 bases: TGTGCCAGCGGTGGCAGGGCCTCTGGGGCCAACGTCCTGACTTTC.

V gene TRBV4-1 combines with J gene TRBJ1-4, with D tentatively TRBD1 (5 bases). The germline V gene encodes CDR1 MGHRA and CDR2 YSYEKL. There are 15 residues in the CDR3. The V and J ends lost 4 bases and 0 bases respectively, with 9 bases between them. In DNA, the CDR3 is TGCGCCAGCAGCCCCGAGACAGCAACTAATGAAAAACTGTTTTTT. This encodes CASSPETATNEKLFF.

This chain connects TRBV18 to TRBJ1-1; D gene ambiguous. V lost 6 bases, J lost 6 bases, and 14 bases lay in between. Germline values: CDR1 KGHSH, CDR2 LQKENI. This CDR3 region has 13 residues. The CDR3 spells CASSTTGSAEAFF. In DNA form, the CDR3 reads TGTGCCAGCTCCACCACCGGTTCAGCTGAAGCTTTCTTT.